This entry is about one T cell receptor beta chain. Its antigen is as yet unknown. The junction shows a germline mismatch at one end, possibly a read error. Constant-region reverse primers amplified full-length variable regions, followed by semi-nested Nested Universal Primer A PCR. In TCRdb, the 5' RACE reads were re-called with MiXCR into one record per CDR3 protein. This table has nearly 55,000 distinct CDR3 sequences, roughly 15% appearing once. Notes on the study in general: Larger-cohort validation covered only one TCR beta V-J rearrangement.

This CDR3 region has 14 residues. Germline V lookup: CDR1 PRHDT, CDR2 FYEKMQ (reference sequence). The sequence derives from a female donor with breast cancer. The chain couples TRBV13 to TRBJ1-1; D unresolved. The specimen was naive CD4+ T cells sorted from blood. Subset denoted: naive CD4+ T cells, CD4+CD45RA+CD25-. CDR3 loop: CASSSPSPNTEAFF. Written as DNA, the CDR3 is TGTGCCAGCAGCTCTCCAAGCCCGAACACTGAAGCTTTTTTT.